This T cell receptor beta chain originates from a study of OX40 agonist ivuxolimab in advanced cancers. Profiled with immunoSEQ multiplex PCR; TCRdb holds only in-frame clones, not every one. The table lists tens of thousands of clones, 85% of them singletons. Trimming pared 2 bases from V and 2 bases from J, leaving 7 bases between. Germline CDR1 is ENHRY and CDR2 is SYGVKD. There are 14 residues in the CDR3. The source of this sequence is an adult with an advanced solid tumor such as melanoma, head and neck, liver or kidney cancer. The sequenced sample was CD4+ or CD8+ T cells sorted from blood, obtained in a trial of the OX40 agonist ivuxolimab. This chain uses TRBV10-3 with TRBJ1-3; D unresolved. CDR3 DNA sequence: TGTGCCATCAGTGAGAGGGAGGCTGGAAACACCATATATTTT. It is translated as CAISEREAGNTIYF.